Shown below are 13 T cell receptor beta chains from a single sample sequenced in a study of human T cells and chemical hapten exposure. TCRdb re-derived calls from the RACE reads in MiXCR, one entry per CDR3 protein. The sample contains roughly 200,000 distinct CDR3 sequences, about a fifth of which appear only once. Time point defined: patch test 1, 2 weeks after DPC sensitization. Specified treatment: therapeutic diphenylcyclopropenone sensitization with weekly scalp DPC. This specimen consisted of whole blood, obtained in connection with sensitization to the hapten diphenylcyclopropenone (DPC). These receptors were collected from a woman between 45 and 65 years old with alopecia areata. Some clones in this sample may be carry-over from other donors' samples.

This clonotype was counted only a few times. The rearrangement joins TRBV3-1 to TRBJ2-7; D ambiguous. Trimming took 1 base from V and 0 from J, leaving 7 bases between them. The V gene's germline CDR1 is LGHDT and CDR2 YNNKEL (reference sequence). CDR3 length: 14 amino acids. The CDR3 loop is CASSQVASSYEQYF. CDR3 sequence (DNA): TGTGCCAGCAGCCAAGTGGCGAGCTCCTACGAGCAGTACTTC.

The genes are TRBV20-1 and TRBJ1-1; 9 nucleotides align to TRBD1. Germline CDR1 is DFQATT and CDR2 is SNEGSKA (reference sequence). The CDR3 is 17 residues long. The J segment lost 0 bases and the V segment lost 3 bases, leaving 11 bases of the junction unmatched. The CDR3 bases are TGCAGTGCTAGTCTACAGGGGGCGGCGGGGATGAACACTGAAGCTTTCTTT. Translating gives CSASLQGAAGMNTEAFF.

V is TRBV5-1 and J is TRBJ2-2; D is possibly TRBD1 or TRBD2 (5 bases each). CDR3 length equals 15 residues. V was shortened by 3 bases and J by 6 bases, with 15 bases between the two germline ends. Germline loops: CDR1 SGHRS, CDR2 YFSETQ. The CDR3 loop is CASSSQEVAAGELFF. The CDR3 DNA sequence: TGCGCCAGCAGCTCACAGGAGGTTGCCGCCGGGGAGCTGTTTTTT.

In its sample, this clonotype was seen many times. This chain connects TRBV3-1 to TRBJ2-5; TRBD1 matches 9 bases. This CDR3 contains 15 residues. With 8 bases clipped from V and 4 bases from J, the junction kept 11 bases outside the gene matches. Germline-derived CDR1 and CDR2 are LGHDT and YNNKEL (reference sequence). CDR3 sequence: CASYQTGGVRETQYF. For the CDR3, the DNA is TGTGCCAGCTACCAAACAGGGGGCGTGAGAGAGACCCAGTACTTC.

The chain uses TRBV28 and TRBJ1-4; 10 bases map to TRBD1. From germline, CDR1 is MDHEN and CDR2 SYDVKM. V gave up 8 bases and J gave up 11 bases; unmatched junction bases: 8. The CDR3 is 13 residues long. The CDR3 coding sequence is TGTGCCAGCGGGGACAGGGGAACGGGGAAACTGTTTTTT. Its protein product is CASGDRGTGKLFF.

This clonotype has more than one count but fewer than ten. V and J are TRBV7-8 and TRBJ2-2; 14 bases are shared with TRBD2. CDR3 size: 15 residues. Per the germline V gene, CDR1 is SGHVS and CDR2 is FQNEAQ. V was clipped by 6 bases and J by 7 bases; unmatched bases: 4. The chain's CDR3 is CASRRTSGRIGELFF. The CDR3 nucleotides are TGTGCCAGCAGAAGGACTAGCGGGAGGATCGGGGAGCTGTTTTTT.

This clonotype has only a few counts. The chain employs TRBV2 and TRBJ1-5; tentatively, D is TRBD1 (6 bases). This CDR3 contains 13 residues. The V gene's germline CDR1 is SNHLY and CDR2 FYNNEI. V shed 2 bases and J shed 4 bases, with 6 bases lying between them. As DNA, the CDR3 is TGTGCCAGCAGTGAACAGGGGAATCAGCCCCAGCATTTT. This translates into CASSEQGNQPQHF.

The V call is TRBV29-1, the J call TRBJ1-4; D call uncertain. Germline lookup yields CDR1 SQVTM and CDR2 ANQGSEA. CDR3 length: 12 residues. The ends were cut back, 3 bases at V and 4 bases at J, with 6 bases in the middle. CDR3 residues: CSVEGNNEKLFF. The CDR3 region has the DNA TGCAGCGTTGAGGGAAATAATGAAAAACTGTTTTTT.

The sample holds a few counts of this clonotype. The chain joins TRBV5-1 to TRBJ1-1, with TRBD1 matching over 9 bases. Per germline, CDR1 SGHRS and CDR2 YFSETQ. With V trimmed by 4 bases and J by 3 bases, 10 bases remained unmatched. There are 16 residues in the CDR3. Here the CDR3 reads CASSVGTGWGDTEAFF. In DNA, the CDR3 is TGCGCCAGCAGCGTTGGGACAGGGTGGGGAGACACTGAAGCTTTCTTT.

This chain joins TRBV2 and TRBJ1-2, with TRBD1 identical over 7 bases. The CDR3 has 15 residues. The ends lost 7 bases at V and 4 bases at J; junction bases unmatched: 12. In germline, CDR1 is SNHLY, CDR2 FYNNEI. The CDR3 sequence: CASNEGGRGPYGYTF. The CDR3 nucleotides read TGTGCCAGCAATGAGGGGGGAAGGGGGCCCTATGGCTACACCTTC. Full variable domain (remainder filled in from reference TRBV2 and TRBJ1-2): EPEVTQTPSHQVTQMGQEVILRCVPISNHLYFYWYRQILGQKVEFLVSFYNNEISEKSEIFDDQFSVERPDGSNFTLKIRSTKLEDSAMYFCASNEGGRGPYGYTFGSGTRLTVV.

This clonotype has ten or more counts. The chain employs TRBV28 and TRBJ1-1; maybe TRBD1 (6 bases). The CDR3 loop spans 14 amino acids. V lost 0 bases and J 1 base, leaving 6 bases between the germline ends. Per the germline V gene, CDR1 is MDHEN and CDR2 is SYDVKM. The CDR3 sequence: CASSLWDRNTEAFF. As DNA, the CDR3 is TGTGCCAGCAGTTTATGGGACAGGAACACTGAAGCTTTCTTT.

This clonotype has only a few counts. The rearrangement joins TRBV3-1 to TRBJ2-7, with unresolved D. The CDR3 loop spans 12 amino acids. Germline-derived CDR1 and CDR2 are LGHDT and YNNKEL (reference sequence). With 4 bases removed from V and 7 bases from J, the gap between germline ends came to 11 bases. This CDR3 reads CASSLMSKEQYF. As DNA, the CDR3 is TGTGCCAGCAGCCTGATGAGTAAAGAGCAGTACTTC.

The table lists this clonotype with a few counts. The chain uses TRBV5-1 and TRBJ1-2, with a tentative D call TRBD1 (5 bases). V was trimmed by 6 bases and J by 7 bases, leaving 13 bases between them. The CDR3 contains 12 residues. Looked up from germline, CDR1 is SGHRS and CDR2 is YFSETQ. The DNA for the CDR3 is TGCGCCAGCAAGGACGGGGGAGGTGGCTACACCTTC. Its protein is CASKDGGGGYTF.